A single sample gave rise to the 19 T cell receptor beta chains below, sequenced in a study of technical replicates of blood from several donors. Some clones are missing from TCRdb's copy, which holds only in-frame ones; the method was immunoSEQ multiplex PCR. The sample holds some 71,000 clones, approximately 96% seen once. The sample consisted of T cells isolated from PBMCs. Receptors originate from a human donor in good health.

This chain joins TRBV11-2 and TRBJ2-3; 13 bases are shared with TRBD2. CDR1 SGHAT and CDR2 FQNNGV come from the germline V gene. The length of the CDR3 is 18 residues. Unmatched junction bases numbered 9, after V lost 2 bases and J lost 4 bases. CDR3: CASSLLSRGLAGADTQYF. In nucleotides, the CDR3 is TGTGCCAGCAGCTTATTATCTCGCGGACTAGCGGGAGCAGATACGCAGTATTTT.

The V and J genes are TRBV19 and TRBJ1-1, with D uncertain. With 7 bases removed from V and 6 bases from J, the gap between germline ends came to 15 bases. The CDR3 extends over 13 amino acids. Germline V gene sequence: CDR1 LNHDA, CDR2 SQIVND (reference sequence). CDR3 residues: CASTWSQSSEAFF. In DNA, the CDR3 is TGTGCCAGTACGTGGAGTCAATCCTCTGAAGCTTTCTTT.

V is TRBV6-5 and J is TRBJ1-1; D is unresolved. CDR3 length: 15 residues. Trimming cost V 6 bases and J 12 bases, with 26 bases left between them. Germline V gene data show CDR1 as MNHEY and CDR2 as SVGAGI. The CDR3, as DNA: TGTGCCAGCAGCACCTTTTTTGCCGACGGCGGTGCGACTTTCTTT. Its translation: CASSTFFADGGATFF.

This clone showed up just once. J is TRBJ1-5 and V is TRBV7-6; 7 nucleotides line up with TRBD1. In germline, CDR1 is SGHVS, CDR2 FNYEAQ. The V gene end was trimmed by 7 bases and the J gene end by 3 bases; junction bases not matched to a gene: 12. The CDR3 is 16 residues long. The CDR3 protein is CASNIGTEHVNQPQHF. The CDR3 DNA reads TGTGCCAGCAACATCGGGACAGAGCACGTCAATCAGCCCCAGCATTTT.

This clone was detected only once. The V and J genes are TRBV6-5 and TRBJ2-7; 11 positions agree with TRBD2. Germline CDR1 and CDR2: MNHEY and SVGAGI. J was trimmed by 3 bases and V by 6 bases; bases with no gene match: 4. This CDR3 comprises 14 residues. Written as DNA, the CDR3 is TGTGCCAGCAGCCAAGGGACTAGCGGCTACGAGCAGTACTTC. Residues: CASSQGTSGYEQYF.

The rearrangement links TRBV7-6 to TRBJ2-5, with 8 nucleotides matching TRBD2. This CDR3 contains 16 residues. With 0 bases clipped from V and 4 bases from J, the junction kept 7 bases outside the gene matches. CDR1 is SGHVS, CDR2 FNYEAQ, per germline. CDR3 sequence (DNA): TGTGCCAGCAGCTTAGCGGGGATAGCGGGGTTAGAGACCCAGTACTTC. Residues: CASSLAGIAGLETQYF.

The chain employs TRBV7-9 and TRBJ2-1, with D possibly being TRBD1 (6 bases). With 1 base removed from V and 10 bases from J, the gap between germline ends came to 11 bases. From germline, CDR1 is SEHNR and CDR2 FQNEAQ (reference sequence). The CDR3 has 13 amino acids. Written as DNA, the CDR3 is TGTGCCAGCAGCTTAGAGGGGGTTCGCGAGCAGTTCTTC. Amino acid sequence: CASSLEGVREQFF.

V usage is TRBV7-9 and J usage is TRBJ1-1; 8 nucleotides line up with TRBD1. The CDR3 contains 13 residues. With V trimmed by 6 bases and J by 9 bases, 9 bases remained unmatched. Germline CDR1 and CDR2: SEHNR and FQNEAQ (reference sequence). CDR3 bases: TGTGCCAGCAGACCAGGTACAGGGGGAAAAGCTTTCTTT. Its translation is CASRPGTGGKAFF.

V and J are TRBV5-1 and TRBJ2-3, with TRBD2 identical over 9 bases. CDR3 length: 16 amino acids. V gave up 4 bases and J gave up 8 bases; unmatched junction bases: 14. Germline V gene lookup returns CDR1 SGHRS and CDR2 YFSETQ. The CDR3: CASSPLGREGQLTQYF. The DNA for the CDR3 is TGCGCCAGCAGCCCCCTAGGGCGGGAGGGCCAACTTACGCAGTATTTT.

The chain combines TRBV5-6 with TRBJ1-6, with 8 bases identical to TRBD1. Unmatched junction bases numbered 7, after V lost 5 bases and J lost 6 bases. This CDR3 has 15 residues. Germline assignment: CDR1 SGHDT and CDR2 YYEEEE. The CDR3 DNA reads as TGTGCCAGCAGTCAGGGGGCCGGGACTAATTCACCCCTCCACTTT. Translated: CASSQGAGTNSPLHF.

To note about this clone: This same CDR3 is encoded by further DNA sequences in the sample. The chain uses TRBV15 and TRBJ2-5; 7 positions agree with TRBD2. This CDR3 is built from 15 residues. Germline CDR1 LNHNV, CDR2 YYDKDF (reference sequence). Trimming removed 1 base from V and 2 bases from J; junction bases left unmatched: 4. The CDR3 DNA sequence: TGTGCCACCAGCAGAGGGTCTAGCGGACAAGAGACCCAGTACTTC. Translation gives CATSRGSSGQETQYF.

The chain carries TRBV21-1 and TRBJ1-1. TRBV21-1 is a pseudogene locus. The CDR3 is made up of 13 amino acids. CDR3 region: CASNPARNTEAFF. The CDR3, as DNA: TGTGCCAGCAACCCCGCGAGGAACACTGAAGCTTTCTTT.

The J gene is TRBJ2-1, the V gene TRBV9; the D is unclear. The CDR3 runs to 13 residues. V gave up 2 bases and J gave up 8 bases, with 11 bases separating them. Per the germline V gene, CDR1 is SGDLS and CDR2 is YYNGEE. This chain's CDR3 is CASSVRQSDEQFF. CDR3 bases: TGTGCCAGCAGCGTGAGACAATCTGATGAGCAGTTCTTC.

The chain recombines TRBV5-4 with TRBJ2-3, with D unclear. Deletions cut 3 bases from V and 14 bases from J, with 16 bases between. This CDR3 is 12 amino acids long. Germline-derived CDR1 and CDR2 are SGHNT and YYREEE (reference sequence). The CDR3 nucleotides are TGTGCCAGCAGCTCTCGAGATGATAGATCGTATTTT. Its protein product is CASSSRDDRSYF.

The V gene is TRBV6-5, the J gene TRBJ2-5, with 8 bases lining up with TRBD2. The germline gives CDR1 MNHEY, CDR2 SVGAGI. V was pared by 7 bases and J by 1 base, with 5 bases of the junction left unmatched. The CDR3 is 14 amino acids. The CDR3 DNA sequence: TGTGCCAGCACCCGGGGGGGACGCCAAGAGACCCAGTACTTC. Amino acid sequence: CASTRGGRQETQYF.

The chain recombines TRBV29-1 with TRBJ1-2, with D perhaps matching TRBD1 (5 bases). The germline CDR1 and CDR2 sequences are SQVTM and ANQGSEA. The V and J ends lost 1 base and 4 bases respectively, with 10 bases between them. The CDR3 extends over 13 amino acids. CDR3 in DNA: TGCAGCGTTGAAGGAAACAGGCTCTATGGCTACACCTTC. It encodes CSVEGNRLYGYTF.

This clone was recorded only once. The chain recombines TRBV10-2 with TRBJ1-4, with a weak D call TRBD1 (5 bases). Per the germline V gene, CDR1 is WSHSY and CDR2 is SAAADI. CDR3 length equals 15 residues. Trimming stripped 0 bases from V and 3 bases from J, with 8 bases between. CDR3 amino acids: CASSESKGANEKLFF. The CDR3 DNA sequence: TGCGCCAGCAGTGAGTCGAAAGGGGCTAATGAAAAACTGTTTTTT.

This clone has only one observation. The chain links TRBV2 to TRBJ1-1, with TRBD1 matching 8 bases. Trimming removed 6 bases from V and 4 bases from J; junction bases left unmatched: 7. CDR3 length: 14 residues. Per the germline V gene, CDR1 is SNHLY and CDR2 is FYNNEI. In DNA form, the CDR3 reads TGTGCCAGCAGGAACGACAGGGGTCGCACTGAAGCTTTCTTT. Residues: CASRNDRGRTEAFF. Full variable domain (outside the CDR3, taken from reference TRBV2 and TRBJ1-1): EPEVTQTPSHQVTQMGQEVILRCVPISNHLYFYWYRQILGQKVEFLVSFYNNEISEKSEIFDDQFSVERPDGSNFTLKIRSTKLEDSAMYFCASRNDRGRTEAFFGQGTRLTVV.

The V call is TRBV29-1, the J call TRBJ1-1; D perhaps matches TRBD1 (5 bases). The CDR3 is 13 amino acids. The V gene lost 3 bases and the J gene lost 1 base, with 9 bases spanning the gap. CDR1 is SQVTM and CDR2 is ANQGSEA in the germline V gene. The CDR3 here is CSVEEQENTEAFF. The CDR3 region has the DNA TGCAGCGTTGAGGAACAGGAGAACACTGAAGCTTTCTTT.